This T cell receptor beta chain derives from a study of T cells of healthy individuals. CDR1 and CDR2 (germline): SGHTA, FQGTGA. The CDR3 contains 15 residues. V gave up 6 bases and J gave up 1 base, with 15 bases separating them. Turning to this clonotype: A much larger clone lies a single base off, so this may be a read error.

TCRdb re-called the 5' RACE reads through MiXCR, storing one row per CDR3 protein. The sample carries 50,000 to 55,000 distinct CDR3 sequences, 14% to 15% recorded once. The V and J genes are TRBV7-3 and TRBJ2-5; TRBD2 might be the D (5 bases). This receptor was identified in a human donor in good health. The CDR3: CASSPGLGSQETQYF. In nucleotides, the CDR3 is TGTGCCAGCAGTCCCGGCCTAGGGAGCCAAGAGACCCAGTACTTC.